What follows are 19 T cell receptor beta chains derived from one specimen sequenced in a study of CD8 T cells in Susac syndrome. Reverse transcription of roughly 0.5 to 1 ug RNA was carried out with random hexamers. Each CDR3 protein gets one entry after TCRdb re-called the immunoSEQ multiplex PCR reads with MiXCR. There are 160,000 or so distinct CDR3 sequences in the sample; 85% to 95% occur only once, and less than 0.2% lies in the top ten. The sample comprised CD8+ T cells from PBMCs. Every receptor here comes from a human donor with multiple sclerosis.

This rearrangement joins TRBV4-1 to TRBJ2-3, with 12 bases matching TRBD2. In germline, CDR1 is MGHRA, CDR2 YSYEKL. The CDR3 totals 16 residues. V lost 4 bases, J lost 4 bases, and 6 bases stayed unmatched. Written as DNA, the CDR3 is TGCGCCAGCAGCCCTCCTAGCGGGAGGGTTCCAGATACGCAGTATTTT. Its translation: CASSPPSGRVPDTQYF.

The chain links TRBV20-1 to TRBJ2-1, with D possibly being TRBD2 (6 bases). Looked up from germline, CDR1 is DFQATT and CDR2 is SNEGSKA (reference sequence). The CDR3 loop spans 12 amino acids. Trimming left V 2 bases short and J 9 bases short, with 11 bases between. The CDR3 sequence: CSARSRTIEQFF. CDR3 DNA sequence: TGCAGTGCTAGATCGCGGACTATTGAGCAGTTCTTC.

The rearrangement links TRBV19 to TRBJ2-2; D not resolved. This CDR3 comprises 14 residues. The germline V and J ends were trimmed by 2 bases and 1 base, with 5 bases remaining between them. Germline V gene sequence: CDR1 LNHDA, CDR2 SQIVND (reference sequence). This CDR3 is CASSIWGNTGELFF. CDR3 in DNA: TGTGCCAGTAGTATATGGGGGAACACCGGGGAGCTGTTTTTT. Filled out from reference TRBV19 and TRBJ2-2, the complete variable domain reads DGGITQSPKYLFRKEGQNVTLSCEQNLNHDAMYWYRQDPGQGLRLIYYSQIVNDFQKGDIAEGYSVSREKKESFPLTVTSAQKNPTAFYLCASSIWGNTGELFFGEGSRLTVL.

The CDR3 region has the DNA TGTGCCTGGAGTGATGGACTGGATGAAAAACTGTTTTTT. It yields the protein CAWSDGLDEKLFF. This chain uses TRBV30 with TRBJ1-4; D uncertain. There are 13 residues in the CDR3. Trimming took 1 base from V and 6 from J, leaving 9 bases between them. Germline loops: CDR1 GTSNPN, CDR2 SVGIG (reference sequence).

The chain combines TRBV5-4 with TRBJ2-3; perhaps TRBD1 as D (5 bases). Germline values: CDR1 SGHNT, CDR2 YYREEE (reference sequence). Trimming stripped 2 bases from V and 0 bases from J, with 7 bases between. This CDR3 is built from 14 residues. CDR3 coding DNA: TGTGCCAGCAGCTTTGACAGTAGCACAGATACGCAGTATTTT. It yields the protein CASSFDSSTDTQYF. Looking up the rest from reference TRBV5-4 and TRBJ2-3 gives the full variable domain: ETGVTQSPTHLIKTRGQQVTLRCSSQSGHNTVSWYQQALGQGPQFIFQYYREEENGRGNFPPRFSGLQFPNYSSELNVNALELDDSALYLCASSFDSSTDTQYFGPGTRLTVL.

The CDR3 region is CASSPAQGSRNYGYTF. CDR3 nucleotide sequence: TGTGCCAGCAGTCCAGCGCAGGGGTCCAGGAACTATGGCTACACCTTC. The rearrangement uses TRBV28 and TRBJ1-2; weak D call: TRBD1 (6 bases). This CDR3 contains 16 residues. Germline loops: CDR1 MDHEN, CDR2 SYDVKM. Trimming stripped 5 bases from V and 2 bases from J, with 18 bases between.

The J gene is TRBJ2-3, the V gene TRBV27, with TRBD2 matching 10 bases. V trimming: 2 bases; J trimming: 5 bases; junction bases outside the gene matches: 4. The CDR3 runs to 15 residues. The germline V gene encodes CDR1 MNHEY and CDR2 SMNVEV (reference sequence). CDR3 nucleotides: TGTGCCAGCAGTTTACCAGCGGGAGGGCTAGATACGCAGTATTTT. Protein product: CASSLPAGGLDTQYF.

The J gene is TRBJ2-5, the V gene TRBV9; 11 bases agree with TRBD2. The CDR3 has 17 residues. The germline gives CDR1 SGDLS, CDR2 YYNGEE. After removal of 1 base from V and 0 bases from J, the junction contained 5 bases not matched to a gene. CDR3 in DNA: TGTGCCAGCAGCGTAAACTTACTAGCGGGGGACCAAGAGACCCAGTACTTC. Translating gives CASSVNLLAGDQETQYF.

The chain links TRBV7-9 to TRBJ2-7; no definite D call. CDR3 length: 13 amino acids. Germline V lookup: CDR1 SEHNR, CDR2 FQNEAQ (reference sequence). Deletions cut 3 bases from V and 0 bases from J, with 6 bases between. Written as DNA, the CDR3 is TGTGCCAGCAGCTTCTCCCCCTCCTACGAGCAGTACTTC. It codes for CASSFSPSYEQYF.

This rearrangement joins TRBV4-1 to TRBJ2-7, with 10 bases lining up with TRBD2. V lost 3 bases, J lost 4 bases, and 3 bases stayed unmatched. Germline CDR1 and CDR2: MGHRA and YSYEKL. The CDR3 consists of 14 residues. CDR3 sequence (DNA): TGCGCCAGCAGCCAGGCTAGCGGGAGTTACGAGCAGTACTTC. This codes for CASSQASGSYEQYF.

The rearrangement links TRBV3-1 to TRBJ2-1; the D gene could be TRBD1 or TRBD2 (5 bases each). Germline V gene sequence: CDR1 LGHDT, CDR2 YNNKEL (reference sequence). V was trimmed by 1 base and J by 3 bases, leaving 16 bases between them. There are 17 residues in the CDR3. The CDR3 DNA follows: TGTGCCAGCAGCCAAGGGTCGGGGCTAAACTACTACAATGAGCAGTTCTTC. It specifies CASSQGSGLNYYNEQFF.

The chain couples TRBV19 to TRBJ2-1, with TRBD2 identical over 10 bases. CDR3 size: 16 residues. With V trimmed by 5 bases and J by 0 bases, 4 bases remained unmatched. Looked up from germline, CDR1 is LNHDA and CDR2 is SQIVND (reference sequence). The chain's CDR3 is CASSVSGRSSYNEQFF. CDR3 in DNA: TGTGCCAGTAGTGTTAGCGGGAGGAGCTCCTACAATGAGCAGTTCTTC.

This sequence joins TRBV7-9 and TRBJ2-3; D may correspond to TRBD1 or TRBD2 (5 bases each). Trimming pared 6 bases from V and 2 bases from J, leaving 18 bases between. In germline, CDR1 is SEHNR, CDR2 FQNEAQ (reference sequence). The CDR3 sequence is 16 residues long. The CDR3 sequence is CASRAKLGELTDTQYF. The CDR3 DNA reads as TGTGCCAGCAGGGCCAAACTAGGGGAACTCACAGATACGCAGTATTTT.

The rearrangement joins TRBV12-3 or TRBV12-4 to TRBJ2-3; TRBD1 aligns across 9 bases. With 0 bases clipped from V and 6 bases from J, the junction kept 10 bases outside the gene matches. This CDR3 comprises 17 residues. CDR3 nucleotides: TGTGCCAGCAGTTTAGCGGGGGACAGGGAATTGTTGGATACGCAGTATTTT. Translating gives CASSLAGDRELLDTQYF.

The rearrangement uses TRBV9 and TRBJ1-1; no definite D call. With 3 bases removed from V and 2 bases from J, the gap between germline ends came to 8 bases. The CDR3 extends over 13 amino acids. Germline V CDR1 and CDR2: SGDLS, YYNGEE. CDR3 residues: CASSGVGNTEAFF. CDR3 sequence (DNA): TGTGCCAGCAGCGGAGTCGGAAACACTGAAGCTTTCTTT.

DNA of the CDR3: TGTGCCACCAGCAGAGCGACCGAAGTTGGAAAACTGTTTTTT. Protein sequence: CATSRATEVGKLFF. The chain links TRBV15 to TRBJ1-4; D call uncertain. Germline V lookup: CDR1 LNHNV, CDR2 YYDKDF (reference sequence). This CDR3 is built from 14 residues. V was shortened by 1 base and J by 10 bases, with 13 bases between the two germline ends.

V usage is TRBV12-3 or TRBV12-4 and J usage is TRBJ1-1; no clear D. The CDR3 runs to 12 residues. Between the trimmed V and J ends, which lost 8 bases and 4 bases, there was a span of 11 bases. Written as DNA, the CDR3 is TGTGCCAGCTACCCCCCCGGCACTGAAGCTTTCTTT. Encoded protein: CASYPPGTEAFF.

The V and J genes are TRBV7-9 and TRBJ1-1; D unresolved. The germline V gene encodes CDR1 SEHNR and CDR2 FQNEAQ (reference sequence). Trimming cost V 7 bases and J 0 bases, with 12 bases left between them. The CDR3 extends over 14 amino acids. The CDR3 DNA follows: TGTGCCAGCAAACTACAGTCTATGAACACTGAAGCTTTCTTT. Protein product: CASKLQSMNTEAFF. Variable domain in full (rest from reference TRBV7-9 and TRBJ1-1): DTGVSQNPRHKITKRGQNVTFRCDPISEHNRLYWYRQTLGQGPEFLTYFQNEAQLEKSRLLSDRFSAERPKGSFSTLEIQRTEQGDSAMYLCASKLQSMNTEAFFGQGTRLTVV.

J is TRBJ2-2 and V is TRBV20-1; TRBD2 matches 7 bases. The trim removed 1 base at V and 1 base at J, leaving 0 bases unmatched. CDR1 is DFQATT, CDR2 SNEGSKA, per germline (reference sequence). There are 14 residues in the CDR3. CDR3 in amino acids: CSARAGGNTGELFF. CDR3 nucleotide sequence: TGCAGTGCTAGAGCGGGAGGGAACACCGGGGAGCTGTTTTTT.